What follows is one T cell receptor (beta chain) and its context. This specimen comes from a study of T cell repertoires in cytomegalovirus infection. Study background: Public TCR beta signature analysis indicated the presence of both CMV infection and matching HLA type.

TCRdb fed the reads into MiXCR, producing one record per CDR3 protein. Of 350,000 to 550,000 distinct CDR3 sequences in the sample, 25% to 40% were seen once. Deletions cut 5 bases from V and 5 bases from J, with 16 bases between. The CDR3 sequence is 14 residues long. Germline V gene data show CDR1 as SGHNT and CDR2 as YYREEE (reference sequence). The clonotype comes from a human donor in good health (CMV status not recorded). Some clones in this sample may be carry-over from other donors' samples. V gene TRBV5-4 combines with J gene TRBJ1-1; D not resolved. The source material was PBMCs. This chain's CDR3 is CASRVHGSGTEAFF. CDR3 DNA sequence: TGTGCCAGCAGGGTCCATGGATCGGGTACTGAAGCTTTCTTT.